This T cell receptor beta chain was identified in a study of T cells in Graves' hyperthyroidism and ophthalmopathy. The V end was cut by 5 bases, the J end by 9 bases, with 20 bases between. Germline values: CDR1 SGHTA, CDR2 FQGNSA. The CDR3 has 16 amino acids. RNA transcripts gave rise to amplified TCR beta CDR3 regions. An initial round of RT-PCR targeting the TCR CDR3 relied on the HTBI primer set. TCRdb reanalysed the multiplex PCR reads using MiXCR and keeps one entry per CDR3 protein. Here the sample spans some 510,000 distinct CDR3 sequences, about a fifth being singletons. The TCR was taken from a man between 18 and 29 years old with Graves' hyperthyroidism. Sequencing was done on a sample of blood. J is TRBJ1-6 and V is TRBV7-2; TRBD1 might be the D (6 bases). CDR3 sequence: CASSALYRGAISPLHF. The CDR3 coding sequence is TGTGCCAGCAGCGCCCTTTACCGGGGGGCAATTTCACCCCTCCACTTT.